A selection of T cell receptor beta chains follows, all from one sample in a study of T cell responses to AZD1222 COVID-19 vaccine. Clones were sequenced by immunoSEQ multiplex PCR, and TCRdb holds only the in-frame ones, with some missing. The table shows some 97,000 clones, with 80% to 90% occurring only once. The input for sequencing was peripheral blood, taken on day 0 of AZD1222 vaccination. These TCRs come from an adult in good health. Both conserved end residues are part of each CDR3. The order of the fields is clone size, V gene, J gene, D gene, CDR3 DNA, CDR3 protein. The D gene is left open where the match is weak. Only part of the rows carry a size: once, few, many, or a class if the clone is expanded.

NA	TRBV7-9	TRBJ2-2	TRBD2	TGTGCCAGCAGCTTAGTGGGACTAGCAGACCCGTCGAACACCGGGGAGCTGTTTTTT	CASSLVGLADPSNTGELFF
NA	TRBV5-1	TRBJ2-5	TRBD2	TGCGCCAGCAGCTTGGCTTTTGTGTCTAGCGGGGACCAAGAGACCCAGTACTTC	CASSLAFVSSGDQETQYF
once	TRBV4-2	TRBJ1-2	NA	TGTGCCAGCAGCCAAGCAAAGGGTTCCAACTATGGCTACACCTTC	CASSQAKGSNYGYTF
NA	TRBV3-1/TRBV3-2	TRBJ1-6	TRBD1	TGTGCCAGCAGCCAAGACTGGGGACAGAAGAATTCACCCCTCCACTTT	CASSQDWGQKNSPLHF
once	TRBV7-7	TRBJ1-4	TRBD1	TGTGCTAGCGCCTCCGGCCAGGGGGTTAACGAAAAACTGTTTTTT	CASASGQGVNEKLFF
NA	TRBV3-1/TRBV3-2	TRBJ1-5	NA	TGTGCCAGCAGCCAAGATTCGTGGCCGGTCAGGGTGGGTCAGCCCCAGCATTTT	CASSQDSWPVRVGQPQHF
NA	TRBV18	TRBJ1-1	NA	TGTGCCAGCTCACCCGTACAGGACCTCTTCACTGAAGCTTTCTTT	CASSPVQDLFTEAFF
NA	TRBV19	TRBJ1-5	NA	TGTGCCAGTAGTATAGGGCGACAGAATAATCAGCCCCAGCATTTT	CASSIGRQNNQPQHF
NA	TRBV19	TRBJ1-1	TRBD1	TGTGCCACCGAGCCGACAGGGGGGCAAGCTTTCTTT	CATEPTGGQAFF
NA	TRBV18	TRBJ2-7	NA	TGTGCCAGCTCACCAGGGGTCTCCAACGAGCAGTACTTC	CASSPGVSNEQYF
NA	TRBV4-1	TRBJ1-1	NA	TGCGCCAGCAGCCAATCCAGGGTGATCGATCGGGTTGAAGCTTTCTTT	CASSQSRVIDRVEAFF
NA	TRBV15	TRBJ1-4	TRBD1	TGTGCCACCAGCAGAGAGAGGAGGTTGACAGGGACTAATGAAAAACTGTTTTTT	CATSRERRLTGTNEKLFF
NA	TRBV27	TRBJ2-1	NA	TGTGCCAGCAGTTTTTCGCAGTACGGGGACAATGAGCAGTTCTTC	CASSFSQYGDNEQFF
NA	TRBV11-1	TRBJ2-7	NA	TGTGCCAGCAGCTTCCTCTCAGGGTTTAATGCCTACGAGCAGTACTTC	CASSFLSGFNAYEQYF
NA	TRBV6-4	TRBJ1-6	NA	TGTGCCAGCAGTGAGTGGGGTGGTAGGTCACCCCTCCACTTT	CASSEWGGRSPLHF
NA	TRBV4-3	TRBJ2-4	NA	TGCGCCAGCAGCCAAGACTTGGGCCAAGGGGACATTCAGTACTTC	CASSQDLGQGDIQYF
NA	TRBV6-5	TRBJ1-1	NA	TGTGCCAGCAAAGACACAGGGTCGAACACTGAAGCTTTCTTT	CASKDTGSNTEAFF
NA	TRBV6-5	TRBJ2-2	NA	TGTGCCAGCAGTCTCAGGGGATACACCGGGGAGCTGTTTTTT	CASSLRGYTGELFF
NA	TRBV18	TRBJ1-1	TRBD1	TGTGCCAGCTCACCCCGACAGGGAGAGAACACTGAAGCTTTCTTT	CASSPRQGENTEAFF
NA	TRBV5-5	TRBJ2-5	TRBD1	TGTGCCAGCAGCTCCCAGCCACAGGGGGTTAGGGAGACCCAGTACTTC	CASSSQPQGVRETQYF
NA	TRBV19	TRBJ2-2	NA	TGTGCCAGTGACAGGTCGGGACTGAACACCGGGGAGCTGTTTTTT	CASDRSGLNTGELFF
NA	TRBV7-3	TRBJ1-2	NA	TGTGCCAGCAGCGCCCAAAGCTCCTCCCGGGCTAACTATGGCTACACCTTC	CASSAQSSSRANYGYTF
NA	TRBV7-3	TRBJ1-6	NA	TGTGCCAGCAGCTTAAGAGCAGGGGATAATTCACCCCTCCACTTT	CASSLRAGDNSPLHF
NA	TRBV7-8	TRBJ1-3	NA	TGTGCCAGCAGCTTTTGGGGACCTGGAAACACCATATATTTT	CASSFWGPGNTIYF
NA	TRBV5-4	TRBJ2-1	TRBD2	TGTGCCAGCAGCTTGAAGTCTAGCGGGGGCAATGAGCAGTTCTTC	CASSLKSSGGNEQFF
once	TRBV7-9	TRBJ1-1	NA	TGTGCCAGCAGCTTAGCTCCCGGGTATTTCATGGTCACTGAAGCTTTCTTT	CASSLAPGYFMVTEAFF
NA	TRBV2	TRBJ2-7	NA	TGTGCCAGCAGAGGCTTCAACGAGCAGTACTTC	CASRGFNEQYF
few	TRBV7-9	TRBJ2-4	TRBD2	TGTGCCAGCAGCTTAATGTTCGGGACTAGCGGGGAAGGAAACATTCAGTACTTC	CASSLMFGTSGEGNIQYF
few	TRBV7-6	TRBJ2-7	TRBD1	TGTGCCAGCAGCTTATGGGCAGGGGGCGAATACGAGCAGTACTTC	CASSLWAGGEYEQYF
NA	TRBV11-2	TRBJ2-1	NA	TGTGCCAGCAGCCGTACTAGTAATGAGCAGTTCTTC	CASSRTSNEQFF
NA	TRBV19	TRBJ2-3	NA	TGTGCCAGTAGTATAGGCCGAACAGATACGCAGTATTTT	CASSIGRTDTQYF
NA	TRBV5-8	TRBJ1-4	TRBD1	TGTGCCAGCAGCTTGATCTTCACGGCAGGGGGCGCAGAAAAACTGTTTTTT	CASSLIFTAGGAEKLFF
NA	TRBV7-9	TRBJ2-1	TRBD1	TGTGCCAGCAGCGTAGACAGGGGGCTGAGCAATGAGCAGTTCTTC	CASSVDRGLSNEQFF
NA	TRBV28	TRBJ1-1	TRBD1	TGTGCCAGCAGTTTGCCCGTCACAGGGGTGAGCACTGAAGCTTTCTTT	CASSLPVTGVSTEAFF
NA	TRBV7-3	TRBJ1-1	NA	TGTGCCAGCAGCAAAGACAGCCGGAACACTGAAGCTTTCTTT	CASSKDSRNTEAFF
NA	TRBV19	TRBJ1-1	NA	TGTGCCAGTAGTACCCCCTTTAGGGGTTCGACTGAAGCTTTCTTT	CASSTPFRGSTEAFF
once	TRBV9	TRBJ2-7	NA	TGTGCCAGCAGCGTAGGAACTGACTCCTACGAGCAGTACTTC	CASSVGTDSYEQYF
NA	TRBV9	TRBJ1-1	NA	TGTGCCAGCAGCTCAGGGTGGAACACTGAAGCTTTCTTT	CASSSGWNTEAFF
NA	TRBV7-9	TRBJ1-2	TRBD1	TGTGCCAGCAGCTTAGCAATGGGTGGGACAGACTATGGCTACACCTTC	CASSLAMGGTDYGYTF
NA	TRBV30	TRBJ1-3	NA	TGTGCCTGGACCGCCGGACAGCGAACCTCTGGAAACACCATATATTTT	CAWTAGQRTSGNTIYF
NA	TRBV5-5	TRBJ1-5	TRBD1	TGTGCCAGCAGCGTTGACAGGGATCAGCCCCAGCATTTT	CASSVDRDQPQHF
NA	TRBV9	TRBJ2-2	NA	TGTGCCAGCAGCGTAGGCCCCCCCTCCGCGGACACCGGGGAGCTGTTTTTT	CASSVGPPSADTGELFF
NA	TRBV5-1	TRBJ2-7	TRBD1	TGCGCCAGCAGCTCCGCCGGGACAGGGACGGGAGTGGGGCAGTACTTC	CASSSAGTGTGVGQYF
NA	TRBV19	TRBJ1-4	NA	TGTGCCAGTAGTGCCTATGGGGTAACTAATGAAAAACTGTTTTTT	CASSAYGVTNEKLFF
NA	TRBV2	TRBJ1-1	NA	TGTGCCAGCACGTATGGACGGATGAACACTGAAGCTTTCTTT	CASTYGRMNTEAFF
NA	TRBV18	TRBJ1-2	NA	TGTGCCAGCTCACCAATATCCGGGCCTGGAGCTGGCTACACCTTC	CASSPISGPGAGYTF
NA	TRBV14	TRBJ1-6	NA	TGTGCCAGCAGTCTCAGGGAGTTCAATTCACCCCTCCACTTT	CASSLREFNSPLHF
NA	TRBV6-5	TRBJ1-2	NA	TGTGCCAGCAGACCCCTACAGCATGATAACTATGGCTACACCTTC	CASRPLQHDNYGYTF
NA	TRBV2	TRBJ1-4	TRBD1	TGTGCCAGCAGTGGGACAGGGGAAAAACTGTTTTTT	CASSGTGEKLFF
NA	TRBV6-6	TRBJ2-3	NA	TGTGCCAGCAGTTACGACAGATCCACAGATACGCAGTATTTT	CASSYDRSTDTQYF
NA	TRBV14	TRBJ2-7	TRBD1	TGTGCCAGCAGCCTCGGACAGGGACCCTACGAGCAGTACTTC	CASSLGQGPYEQYF
NA	TRBV3-1/TRBV3-2	TRBJ2-7	NA	TGTGCCAGCAAAGGGGCATACGAGCAGTACTTC	CASKGAYEQYF
once	TRBV2	TRBJ2-7	TRBD1	TGTGCCAGCAGGAAGGACAGGGGGCGCTACGAGCAGTACTTC	CASRKDRGRYEQYF
NA	TRBV19	TRBJ1-2	TRBD1	TGTGCCAGTAGTACCCCAGGACAGGGAGGCGGCTACACCTTC	CASSTPGQGGGYTF
NA	TRBV7-9	TRBJ2-2	TRBD1	TGTGCCAGCAGTACCGGGACAGGGTTTTACACCGGGGAGCTGTTTTTT	CASSTGTGFYTGELFF
NA	TRBV3-1/TRBV3-2	TRBJ2-3	NA	TGTGCCAGCAGCCAAGAAAGGGGGGCAGGGGGAACAGATACGCAGTATTTT	CASSQERGAGGTDTQYF
NA	TRBV10-3	TRBJ1-2	NA	TGTGCCATCAGTGATGCCCGGGGGGCTGTCTACACCTTC	CAISDARGAVYTF
NA	TRBV5-4	TRBJ2-7	TRBD1	TGTGCCAGCAGCGTAACAGGGGGCTATCGCGAGCAGTACTTC	CASSVTGGYREQYF
NA	TRBV21-1	TRBJ1-2	NA	TGTGCCAGCAGCAACGGTACCTATGGCTACACCTTC	CASSNGTYGYTF
few	TRBV29-1	TRBJ1-1	NA	TGCAGCGTTGAGATACAGCGGAACACTGAAGCTTTCTTT	CSVEIQRNTEAFF